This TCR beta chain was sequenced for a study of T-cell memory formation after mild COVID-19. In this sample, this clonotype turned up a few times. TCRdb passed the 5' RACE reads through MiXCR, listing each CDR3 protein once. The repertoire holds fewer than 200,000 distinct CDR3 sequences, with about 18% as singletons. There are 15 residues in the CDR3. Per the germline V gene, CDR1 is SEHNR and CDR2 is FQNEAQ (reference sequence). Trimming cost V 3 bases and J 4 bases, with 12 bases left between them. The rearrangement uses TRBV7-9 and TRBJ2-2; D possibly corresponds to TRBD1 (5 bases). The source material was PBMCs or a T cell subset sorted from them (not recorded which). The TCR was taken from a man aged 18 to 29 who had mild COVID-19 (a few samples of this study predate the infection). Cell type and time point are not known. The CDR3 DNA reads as TGTGCCAGCAGCTTTCCTCAGGGCCGCACCGGGGAGCTGTTTTTT. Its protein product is CASSFPQGRTGELFF.